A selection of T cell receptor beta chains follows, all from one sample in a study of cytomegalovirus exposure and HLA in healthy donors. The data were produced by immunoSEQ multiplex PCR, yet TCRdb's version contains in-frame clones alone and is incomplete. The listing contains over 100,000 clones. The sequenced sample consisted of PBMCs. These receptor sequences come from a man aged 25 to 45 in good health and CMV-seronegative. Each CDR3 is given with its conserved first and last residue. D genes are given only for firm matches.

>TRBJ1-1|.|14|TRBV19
CASRGAPGGTEAFF
TGTGCCAGTAGAGGTGCCCCGGGAGGCACTGAAGCTTTCTTT
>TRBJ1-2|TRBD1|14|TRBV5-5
CASDKTGQGASWTF
TGTGCCAGCGACAAGACGGGACAGGGGGCGAGTTGGACCTTC
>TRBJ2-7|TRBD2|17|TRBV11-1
CASSPGLADSSLYEQYF
TGTGCCAGCAGCCCCGGACTAGCGGATTCTTCTCTCTACGAGCAGTACTTC
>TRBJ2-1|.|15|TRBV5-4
CASSLGGGARNEQFF
TGTGCCAGCAGCTTGGGAGGGGGGGCGCGGAATGAGCAGTTCTTC
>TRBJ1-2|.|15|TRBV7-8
CASSLLAGVEKGYTF
TGTGCCAGCAGCTTATTGGCAGGGGTAGAGAAGGGCTACACCTTC
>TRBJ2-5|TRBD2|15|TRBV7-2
CASSFQRGGGETQYF
TGTGCCAGCAGCTTCCAGCGGGGGGGCGGAGAGACCCAGTACTTC
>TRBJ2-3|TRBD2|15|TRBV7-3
CASSLKGLALDTQYF
TGTGCCAGCAGCTTAAAGGGACTAGCGCTTGATACGCAGTATTTT
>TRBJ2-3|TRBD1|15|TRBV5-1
CASSFRGQPTDTQYF
TGCGCCAGCAGCTTCCGGGGACAGCCCACAGATACGCAGTATTTT
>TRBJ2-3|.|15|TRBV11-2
CASSSHIRTADTQYF
TGTGCCAGCAGCTCCCACATCCGGACAGCCGATACGCAGTATTTT
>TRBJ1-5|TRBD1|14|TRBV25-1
CASSATGANQPQHF
TGTGCCAGCAGTGCAACAGGGGCCAATCAGCCCCAGCATTTT
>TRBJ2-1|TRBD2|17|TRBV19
CASSMGTSGGGYNEQFF
TGTGCCAGTAGTATGGGGACCAGCGGGGGGGGTTACAATGAGCAGTTCTTC
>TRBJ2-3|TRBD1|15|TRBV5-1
CASSLEGAGTDTQYF
TGCGCCAGCAGCTTGGAGGGGGCCGGCACAGATACGCAGTATTTT
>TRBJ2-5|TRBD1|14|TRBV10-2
CASSGTGGEKTQYF
TGCGCCAGCAGTGGGACAGGGGGCGAGAAGACCCAGTACTTC
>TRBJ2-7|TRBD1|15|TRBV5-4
CASSFRAGGLYEQYF
TGTGCCAGCAGCTTTCGGGCAGGGGGCCTCTACGAGCAGTACTTC
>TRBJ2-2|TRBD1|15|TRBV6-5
CASSSQGAYTGELFF
TGTGCCAGCAGTTCTCAGGGGGCGTACACCGGGGAGCTGTTTTTT
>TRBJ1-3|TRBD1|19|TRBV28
CASSPRTGFISSSGNTIYF
TGTGCCAGCAGTCCGCGGACAGGGTTCATTTCGAGCTCTGGAAACACCATATATTTT
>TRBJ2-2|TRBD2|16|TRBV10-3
CAISATSGTNTGELFF
TGTGCCATCAGTGCGACTAGCGGGACGAACACCGGGGAGCTGTTTTTT
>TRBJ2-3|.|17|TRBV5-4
CASSLGGGRLAEGTQYF
TGTGCCAGCAGCTTGGGAGGAGGGAGGCTCGCAGAGGGTACGCAGTATTTT
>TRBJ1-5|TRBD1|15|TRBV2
CASSPGQVNNQPQHF
TGTGCCAGCAGTCCCGGACAGGTCAATAATCAGCCCCAGCATTTT
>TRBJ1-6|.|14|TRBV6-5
CASSPGLALSPLHF
TGTGCCAGCAGTCCCGGACTGGCTCTTTCACCCCTCCACTTT
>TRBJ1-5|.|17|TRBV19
CASSIDSDSGWDQPQHF
TGTGCCAGTAGTATAGATTCGGACTCCGGATGGGATCAGCCCCAGCATTTT
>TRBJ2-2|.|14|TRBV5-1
CASSLTVYTGELFF
TGCGCCAGCAGCTTGACAGTATACACCGGGGAGCTGTTTTTT
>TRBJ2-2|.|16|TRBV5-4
CASSLITSSNTGELFF
TGTGCCAGCAGCCTTATAACTAGTTCGAACACCGGGGAGCTGTTTTTT
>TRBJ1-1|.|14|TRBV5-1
CASSSTTVNTEAFF
TGCGCCAGCAGCTCCACGACAGTGAACACTGAAGCTTTCTTT
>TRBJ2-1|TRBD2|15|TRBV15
CATSRETGGRNEQFF
TGTGCCACCAGCAGAGAAACGGGGGGGCGGAATGAGCAGTTCTTC
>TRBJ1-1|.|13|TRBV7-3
CASSSRMNTEAFF
TGTGCCAGCAGCTCGCGGATGAACACTGAAGCTTTCTTT
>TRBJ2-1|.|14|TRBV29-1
CSSKRQRTYNEQFF
TGCAGCTCCAAGAGACAGAGAACCTACAATGAGCAGTTCTTC
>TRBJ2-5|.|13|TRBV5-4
CASNLPGVGEQYF
TGTGCCAGCAACCTTCCGGGGGTAGGGGAGCAGTACTTC
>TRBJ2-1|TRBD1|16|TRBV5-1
CASSETGTVVYDEQFF
TGCGCCAGCAGCGAAACCGGGACAGTGGTTTACGATGAGCAGTTCTTC
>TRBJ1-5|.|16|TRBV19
CASTPKGGGSDQPQHF
TGTGCCAGTACCCCGAAGGGGGGAGGGTCAGATCAGCCCCAGCATTTT
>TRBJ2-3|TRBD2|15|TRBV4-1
CASSQRTSGVDTQYF
TGCGCCAGCAGCCAAAGGACTAGCGGGGTAGATACGCAGTATTTT
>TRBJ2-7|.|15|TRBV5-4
CASSSGDTNSYEQYF
TGTGCCAGCAGCTCCGGGGACACTAACTCCTACGAGCAGTACTTC